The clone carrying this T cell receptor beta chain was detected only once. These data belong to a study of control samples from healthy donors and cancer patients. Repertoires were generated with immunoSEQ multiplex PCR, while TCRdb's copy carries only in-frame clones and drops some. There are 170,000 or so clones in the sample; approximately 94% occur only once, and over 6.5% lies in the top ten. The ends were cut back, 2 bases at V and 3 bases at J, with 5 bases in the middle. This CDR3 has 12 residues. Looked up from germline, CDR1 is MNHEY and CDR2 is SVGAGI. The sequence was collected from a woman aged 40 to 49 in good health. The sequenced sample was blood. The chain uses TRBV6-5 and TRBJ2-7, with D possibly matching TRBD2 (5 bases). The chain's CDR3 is CASSYRGYEQYF. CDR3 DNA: TGTGCCAGCAGTTACCGGGGCTACGAGCAGTACTTC.